A selection of T cell receptor beta chains follows, all from one sample in a study of cytomegalovirus exposure and HLA in healthy donors. Sequencing used immunoSEQ multiplex PCR; TCRdb keeps in-frame clones, though not all of them. The table lists about 160,000 clones, 70% to 80% of them singletons. Material for sequencing was PBMCs. These receptors came from a young man in good health and CMV-seropositive. CDR3s include the opening cysteine and the closing phenylalanine or tryptophan. The D gene is left open where the match is weak. Only part of the rows carry a size: once, few, many, or a class if the clone is expanded.

>.|TRBJ2-5|TRBV7-8|.
TGTGCCAGCAGCCAACTATGGACTCAAGAGACCCAGTACTTC
CASSQLWTQETQYF
>.|TRBJ1-2|TRBV6-6|.
TGTGCCAGCAGTTACATGGACAGTAACTATGGCTACACCTTC
CASSYMDSNYGYTF
>.|TRBJ2-7|TRBV11-1|.
TGTGCCAGCAGCCCCCGGGGTTCCTACGAGCAGTACTTC
CASSPRGSYEQYF
>.|TRBJ1-1|TRBV5-4|few
TGTGCCAGCAGCTCCCTTCAGGGAGCTTTCTTT
CASSSLQGAFF
>.|TRBJ2-7|TRBV7-9|.
TGTGCCAACAGCTTACCGGGCTACGAGCAGTACTTC
CANSLPGYEQYF
>.|TRBJ2-3|TRBV7-9|.
TGTGCCAGCAGCTTAGAGTTGGAGGGCTTCACAGATACGCAGTATTTT
CASSLELEGFTDTQYF
>.|TRBJ1-5|TRBV5-1|.
TGCGCCAGCAGCTTGAGTTGGCCTCGCAATCAGCCCCAGCATTTT
CASSLSWPRNQPQHF
>TRBD2|TRBJ2-3|TRBV5-1|.
TGCGCCAGCAGCAACCTCCGAATTCTAGCGGGGGGGTTAGATACGCAGTATTTT
CASSNLRILAGGLDTQYF
>TRBD1|TRBJ1-5|TRBV6-6|.
TGTGCCAGCAGGCCGAACAGGGGGCTGAGCAATCAGCCCCAGCATTTT
CASRPNRGLSNQPQHF
>TRBD1|TRBJ2-3|TRBV4-3|.
TGCGCCAGCAGCCAAGAATTGGGACAGGGTTCCGCAGATACGCAGTATTTT
CASSQELGQGSADTQYF
>TRBD2|TRBJ2-7|TRBV2|.
TGTGCCAGCAGTGATCCACTAGCGGACTACGAGCAGTACTTC
CASSDPLADYEQYF
>.|TRBJ2-7|TRBV2|.
TGTGCCAGCAAGACAGGATTCTACGAGCAGTACTTC
CASKTGFYEQYF
>.|TRBJ2-4|TRBV5-1|.
TGCGCCAGCAGCTTAGCGGGCAACCCCCGACAGAACATTCAGTACTTC
CASSLAGNPRQNIQYF
>TRBD1|TRBJ1-2|TRBV6-1|once
TGTGCCAGCAGTGAGCCCCGACAGGGATACTATGGCTACACCTTC
CASSEPRQGYYGYTF
>.|TRBJ2-1|TRBV5-1|.
TGCGCCAGCAGGTCCCAGGGAAATGAGCAGTTCTTC
CASRSQGNEQFF
>TRBD1|TRBJ1-1|TRBV5-1|.
TGCGCCAGCAGCCAGCAGGGGGCTGGGAACACTGAAGCTTTCTTT
CASSQQGAGNTEAFF
>TRBD2|TRBJ2-3|TRBV9|.
TGTGCCAGCAGCGTAGCCCCAGCGGGGGGGATTAGCACAGATACGCAGTATTTT
CASSVAPAGGISTDTQYF
>TRBD1|TRBJ1-6|TRBV7-2|few
TGTGCCAGCAGCTACAGGACAGGGCGAGGTAATTCACCCCTCCACTTT
CASSYRTGRGNSPLHF
>.|TRBJ1-3|TRBV19|once
TGTGCCAGTAGTCGGAGGGAACCTGGAAACACCATATATTTT
CASSRREPGNTIYF
>.|TRBJ1-5|TRBV7-3|.
TGTGCCAGCAGCTTAACCAGAAATCAGCCCCAGCATTTT
CASSLTRNQPQHF
>TRBD2|TRBJ2-7|TRBV5-1|.
TGCGCCAGCAGCCTAGCGGGGGGGAGCGGCTACGAGCAGTACTTC
CASSLAGGSGYEQYF
>.|TRBJ2-4|TRBV15|.
TGTGCCACCAGCACATCGCAGGGGTCGGGCAAAAACATTCAGTACTTC
CATSTSQGSGKNIQYF
>.|TRBJ1-5|TRBV6-5|.
TGTGCCAGCAGGCTCAGGGAATTCAATCAGCCCCAGCATTTT
CASRLREFNQPQHF
>TRBD2|TRBJ2-3|TRBV5-5|.
TGTGCCAGCAGCTGGACAGCGGGAGCGGGCACAGATACGCAGTATTTT
CASSWTAGAGTDTQYF
>.|TRBJ1-2|TRBV10-3|.
TGTGCCATCAGTCCGGGACAAAACTATGGCTACACCTTC
CAISPGQNYGYTF
>.|TRBJ1-2|TRBV6-5|.
TGTGCCAGCGGTTCGCGGGAAGGGGTATTCTATGGCTACACCTTC
CASGSREGVFYGYTF
>TRBD2|TRBJ2-7|TRBV28|once
TGTGCCAGCAGTCAGCTAGCGGGAGGGCCCTACGAGCAGTACTTC
CASSQLAGGPYEQYF
>.|TRBJ1-6|TRBV2|.
TGTGCCAGCACTCGACAGGCCAGTTCCTATAATTCACCCCTCCACTTT
CASTRQASSYNSPLHF
>TRBD1|TRBJ1-3|TRBV30|.
TGTGCCTGGAGTCAGGACAGGGGTGGAAACACCATATATTTT
CAWSQDRGGNTIYF
>.|TRBJ2-7|TRBV19|.
TGTGCCAGTAGTATAGGAGCTTTAATCTCCTACGAGCAGTACTTC
CASSIGALISYEQYF
>.|TRBJ2-1|TRBV5-1|.
TGCGCCAGCAGCCCGGTCACTCCCCTCAATGAGCAGTTCTTC
CASSPVTPLNEQFF
>.|TRBJ1-2|TRBV29-1|.
TGCAGCGTTGAAGATCTCAGGTATCCAGACTATGGCTACACCTTC
CSVEDLRYPDYGYTF
>.|TRBJ1-1|TRBV20-1|.
TGCAGTGCTGGAAGGGGGACTGAAGCTTTCTTT
CSAGRGTEAFF
>TRBD1|TRBJ1-1|TRBV7-6|.
TGTGCCAGCAGCCCCAGACAGGGGGCGAACACTGAAGCTTTCTTT
CASSPRQGANTEAFF
>TRBD2|TRBJ2-2|TRBV29-1|.
TGCAGCGTTGGGTGGGGAGGGTACACCGGGGAGCTGTTTTTT
CSVGWGGYTGELFF
>TRBD2|TRBJ2-3|TRBV4-2|.
TGTGCCAGCAGCCAAGAGGGCGGGAGCGGGGGGGCCATTCCACAGTATTTT
CASSQEGGSGGAIPQYF
>TRBD1|TRBJ1-1|TRBV19|.
TGTGCCAGTAGTGGCCCGGGACAGACGAACACTGAAGCTTTCTTT
CASSGPGQTNTEAFF
>TRBD1|TRBJ2-1|TRBV5-1|once
TGCGCCAGCAGCAAGGGACAGTACAATGAGCAGTTCTTC
CASSKGQYNEQFF
>.|TRBJ1-3|TRBV11-2|.
TGTGCCAGCAGCTCCCGGGACACCCGAGGTGGAAACACCATATATTTT
CASSSRDTRGGNTIYF
>.|TRBJ1-1|TRBV19|.
TGTGCCAGTAGTAAACGTCGGGCGGGGAACACTGAAGCTTTCTTT
CASSKRRAGNTEAFF
>.|TRBJ2-5|TRBV5-4|.
TGTGCCAGCAGCTTGGTGGGGACACAACGGAGAGAGACCCAGTACTTC
CASSLVGTQRRETQYF
>TRBD1|TRBJ2-5|TRBV2|.
TGTGCCAGCAGTCCTAGGGACAGGCCGCCTCAAGAGACCCAGTACTTC
CASSPRDRPPQETQYF
>.|TRBJ2-1|TRBV13|.
TGTGCCAGCAGCTTAGCACAGCAACCCTACAATGAGCAGTTCTTC
CASSLAQQPYNEQFF
>.|TRBJ2-3|TRBV11-3|.
TGTGCCAGCAGCCCCCAGAATGGTTATACGCAGTATTTT
CASSPQNGYTQYF
>.|TRBJ2-5|TRBV5-6|.
TGTGCCAGCAGCTTGGGTAGGGGGAGAGAGACCCAGTACTTC
CASSLGRGRETQYF
>TRBD1|TRBJ1-1|TRBV5-1|.
TGCGCCAGCAAAATAGACAGGGGAAACACTGAAGCTTTCTTT
CASKIDRGNTEAFF
>.|TRBJ1-4|TRBV2|.
TGTGCCAGCAGTGTTGAGGGTGTGAATGAAAAACTGTTTTTT
CASSVEGVNEKLFF
>TRBD1|TRBJ2-5|TRBV6-5|.
TGTGCCAGCAGCCGGACAGGCGTGGGAGAGACCCAGTACTTC
CASSRTGVGETQYF
>TRBD1|TRBJ1-1|TRBV14|.
TGTGCCAGCAGCCGCGGGACAGTAAACACTGAAGCTTTCTTT
CASSRGTVNTEAFF
>.|TRBJ1-5|TRBV21-1|.
TGTGCCAGCAGCAGTTCGGGCAGGGGGCAGGACCAGCCCCAGCATTTT
CASSSSGRGQDQPQHF
>.|TRBJ1-1|TRBV10-3|.
TGTGCCATCAGAGAAACCAACAGGGTTGTTAAGAACACTGAAGCTTTCTTT
CAIRETNRVVKNTEAFF
>TRBD2|TRBJ2-5|TRBV25-1|.
TGTGCCAGCAGTGAATCCGGACTAGCGGAAGAGACCCAGTACTTC
CASSESGLAEETQYF